This T cell receptor beta chain was retrieved from a study of cytomegalovirus exposure and HLA in healthy donors. Study in general: A prior analysis found fewer than 120 million unique TCR beta sequences from roughly 180 million T cells.

This CDR3 has 15 amino acids. J gave up 6 bases and V 3 bases, and 5 bases lay outside the gene matches. Germline V gene data show CDR1 as SEHNR and CDR2 as FQNEAQ (reference sequence). Comment on this clone: Its antigen remains unidentified.

Donors consisted of healthy bone marrow donors. Findings and caveats of the study: No immune exposure information besides CMV serostatus was available. Later genetic work tied a missense DCLRE1C variant to beta-chain V and J trimming.

The PCR ran on 60 Vbeta and 13 Jbeta primers. Profiling relied on immunoSEQ multiplex PCR, and the TCRdb table lists in-frame clones only, not all of them. Of roughly 100,000 clones in the sample, approximately 84% were seen once. This receptor was obtained from a male donor in good health and CMV-seronegative. The V and J genes are TRBV7-9 and TRBJ2-1; 10 bases align to TRBD2. Material: PBMCs. Written as DNA, the CDR3 is TGTGCCAGCAGCTTGGGACTAGCGCCTCTCAATGAGCAGTTCTTC. It is translated as CASSLGLAPLNEQFF.